The T cell receptor (beta chain) under discussion was sequenced for a study of beta chain features in type 1 diabetes. Expressed TCRB transcripts were sequenced after all isolated RNA was converted to cDNA. Some clones are missing from TCRdb's copy, which holds only in-frame ones; the method was immunoSEQ multiplex PCR. The data show about 400,000 clones, with roughly 12% seen just once and 0.017% held by the top ten. The CDR3 has 16 residues. Per germline, CDR1 SEHNR and CDR2 FQNEAQ (reference sequence). V gave up 7 bases and J gave up 0 bases, with 17 bases separating them. This clone was counted a few times.

The sample comprised naive CD4+ T cells from blood. The chain has TRBV7-9 and TRBJ2-3; no clear D gene. The source is a young man in good health. The CDR3 is CASTKWAKTSTDTQYF. CDR3 nucleotide sequence: TGTGCCAGCACCAAATGGGCTAAAACTAGCACAGATACGCAGTATTTT. The entire variable domain, with the rest obtained from reference TRBV7-9 and TRBJ2-3, is as follows: DTGVSQNPRHKITKRGQNVTFRCDPISEHNRLYWYRQTLGQGPEFLTYFQNEAQLEKSRLLSDRFSAERPKGSFSTLEIQRTEQGDSAMYLCASTKWAKTSTDTQYFGPGTRLTVL.